This T cell receptor beta chain stems from a study of blood T cell repertoires in COVID-19 (dated by TCRdb to about 2020). About the study as a whole: The collaborator samples originated in the United States, Italy and Spain and spanned the acute and convalescent phases of COVID-19. The prospective study material was composed of cDNA or gDNA derived from T cells, B-cell-depleted T cells, or PBMCs. Subjects who had been exposed to COVID-19, were actively infected with it, or had recovered from it provided the deeply sampled blood TCRbeta repertoires that made up the dataset. The repertoires were released in a freely available public database intended as a resource for research on the immune response to SARS-CoV-2. Samples came from the ongoing ImmuneRACE study (first 160 participants) plus 1,254 subjects from 6 global collaborators. Sample metadata almost always included a de-identified subject ID, COVID-19 status, age in years and sex. Where HLA class I and class II types were available, the types were taken from metadata supplied by the sample provider, not from assay-based typing. Broader findings and caveats from the paper: The quantity of clinical and demographic metadata differed by source and by participant and was supplied without curation.

TCRbeta CDR3 regions were amplified from genomic DNA using the immunoSEQ Assay, a bias-controlled multiplex PCR. Regarding the original processing steps: The number of nucleated cells in each sample was estimated from the amplification of reference gene primers within the assay. To quantify the absolute abundance of each unique TCRbeta CDR3 rearrangement, sequence reads were collapsed and filtered. For each sample, productive Simpson clonality was calculated as the square root of Simpson's diversity index across productive rearrangements. Drawn from immuneACCESS, this table holds only the in-frame rearrangements with V and J called that TCRdb kept. Clones are partly lost; checked studies trace under half to an unresolved V gene and leave the rest unexplained. V and J calls and clone size come straight from that table; D and trimming were deduced from the DNA. The sample table shows about 74,000 clones, and approximately 80% are seen once. The top ten clonotypes cover 15% to 17% of the sample.

Whole blood was collected in K2EDTA tubes by collaborating institutions according to the institutions' own protocols. For TCRbeta analysis, collaborator samples were shipped as frozen whole blood, as isolated PBMCs, or as DNA extracted from either sample type. The germline V gene sets CDR1 to SNHLY and CDR2 to FYNNEI. V and J are trimmed by 7 bases and 6 bases, and the gene matches miss 3 bases of the junction. Spanning cysteine to phenylalanine, the CDR3 consists of 13 amino acids. The only DNA kept is the CDR3, 39 bases in frame from the first base. In the case of this clone: Which antigen it targets is not known. No much larger clone is present one base from it, and per-base qualities are unavailable.

This TCR came from a human donor in a cohort sampled during active COVID-19. The chain is encoded by TRBV2 joined to TRBJ1-4, with 9 middle bases fitting TRBD1. Sequencing was done on a sample of peripheral blood. The encoded CDR3 is CASIRDRDEKLFF. DNA sequence: TGTGCCAGCATCCGGGACAGGGATGAAAAACTGTTTTTT.